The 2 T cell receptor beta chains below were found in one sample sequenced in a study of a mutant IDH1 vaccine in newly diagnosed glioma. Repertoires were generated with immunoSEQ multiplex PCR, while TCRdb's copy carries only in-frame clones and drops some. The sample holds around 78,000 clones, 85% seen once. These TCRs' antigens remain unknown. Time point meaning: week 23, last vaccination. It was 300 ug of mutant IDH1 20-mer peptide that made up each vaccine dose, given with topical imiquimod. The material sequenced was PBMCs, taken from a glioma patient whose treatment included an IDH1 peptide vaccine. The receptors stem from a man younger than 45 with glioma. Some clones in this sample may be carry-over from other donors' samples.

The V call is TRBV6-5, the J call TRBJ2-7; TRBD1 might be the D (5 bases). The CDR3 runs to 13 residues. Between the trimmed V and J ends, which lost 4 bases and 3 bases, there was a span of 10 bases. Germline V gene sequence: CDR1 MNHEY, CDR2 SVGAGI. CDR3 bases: TGTGCCAGCAGTTCAGGGATCTACTACGAGCAGTACTTC. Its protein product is CASSSGIYYEQYF.

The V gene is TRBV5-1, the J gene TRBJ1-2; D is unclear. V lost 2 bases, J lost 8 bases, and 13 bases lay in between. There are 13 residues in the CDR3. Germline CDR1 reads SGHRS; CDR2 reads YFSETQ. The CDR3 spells CASSLLPVEGYTF. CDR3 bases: TGCGCCAGCAGCTTACTTCCGGTGGAAGGCTACACCTTC.